The subject of this entry is one T cell receptor beta chain. No antigen is known for it. This sample is part of a study of cytomegalovirus exposure and HLA in healthy donors. The primer mix had 60 Vbeta and 13 Jbeta primers. Produced via immunoSEQ multiplex PCR; TCRdb's table is partial and in-frame only. This repertoire includes roughly 65,000 clones. Study-wide points: Reports showed the classifier diagnosing cytomegalovirus status with high specificity and sensitivity. TRBV6-2, TRBV6-3 and some other V segments were excluded as indistinguishable.

At sampling all donors were nominally healthy, likely with unrecorded immune exposures. The V and J ends lost 0 bases and 2 bases, in that order; junction bases with no gene match: 5. The CDR3 runs 16 residues. Germline CDR1 and CDR2: SGHTA and FQGNSA. This clonotype was sampled from a boy between 10 and 17 years old in good health and CMV-seronegative. The sample was PBMCs. The genes are TRBV7-2 and TRBJ2-7; 9 bases map to TRBD2. The CDR3 nucleotides read TGTGCCAGCAGCTTAGCGAGCGGGGGGAATCCCTACGAGCAGTACTTC. This translates into CASSLASGGNPYEQYF.